These 5 T cell receptor beta chains were all obtained from the same sample, sequenced in a study of identical twins. TCRdb re-called the 5' RACE reads through MiXCR, storing one row per CDR3 protein. The sample consists of 230,000 or so distinct CDR3 sequences, about 8.9% of them appearing once. The same sample was also studied in work on yellow fever vaccine responses in identical twins.

What was sequenced was CD8+ T cells sorted from blood. All receptors derive from a young woman in good health.

This clonotype was detected only a few times. V usage is TRBV7-9 and J usage is TRBJ2-1, with 12 bases fitting TRBD2. This CDR3 has 16 residues. Germline trimming cut 5 bases from V and 3 bases from J; bases unmatched to any gene: 5. Germline V lookup: CDR1 SEHNR, CDR2 FQNEAQ (reference sequence). In DNA, the CDR3 is TGTGCCAGCAGCCCAGGACTAGCGGGGAACTACAATGAGCAGTTCTTC. Its protein product is CASSPGLAGNYNEQFF.

The genes are TRBV15 and TRBJ2-5; TRBD1 is a possible D gene (5 bases). Germline V gives CDR1 LNHNV, CDR2 YYDKDF (reference sequence). The CDR3 is 15 amino acids. Trimming cost V 0 bases and J 5 bases, with 13 bases left between them. CDR3 sequence: CATSRDKGFDETQYF. CDR3 DNA sequence: TGTGCCACCAGCAGAGATAAGGGGTTTGACGAGACCCAGTACTTC.

This clonotype was observed a handful of times. The V gene is TRBV4-2, the J gene TRBJ1-1, with TRBD1 as a possible D gene (5 bases). The CDR3 is made up of 18 amino acids. The V gene lost 0 bases and the J gene lost 4 bases, with 21 bases spanning the gap. The germline V gene has CDR1 LGHNA and CDR2 YNFKEQ. The CDR3 DNA is TGTGCCAGCAGCCAAGAGGTCGACAGAGTTTTGTGGGGCACTGAAGCTTTCTTT. The encoded protein is CASSQEVDRVLWGTEAFF.

The chain joins TRBV5-6 to TRBJ2-3; D is undetermined. V lost 0 bases to trimming and J lost 5 bases, with 7 bases between them. Germline CDR1 is SGHDT and CDR2 is YYEEEE. The CDR3 has 13 residues. The CDR3: CASSLAPLDTQYF. The CDR3 DNA reads TGTGCCAGCAGCTTGGCACCATTAGATACGCAGTATTTT.

In its sample, this clonotype was seen many times. This chain connects TRBV7-9 to TRBJ2-1, with D perhaps assigned TRBD1 or TRBD2 (5 bases each). Trimming left V 6 bases short and J 5 bases short, with 20 bases between. Germline V gives CDR1 SEHNR, CDR2 FQNEAQ (reference sequence). The CDR3 consists of 16 residues. The CDR3 here is CASRHRDPMLHNEQFF. The CDR3, as DNA: TGTGCCAGCAGACACCGGGACCCGATGCTTCACAATGAGCAGTTCTTC.